The source of this T cell receptor (beta chain) is a study of CD8+ T cells in alopecia areata. TCR sequencing used cDNA made by reverse transcription of extracted RNA. Produced via immunoSEQ multiplex PCR; TCRdb's table is partial and in-frame only. The top ten hold about 1.3% of the sample, which has 150,000 to 200,000 clones, under 80% seen once. Noted treatment: oral pan-JAK inhibitor, 5-10 mg twice daily. This CDR3 region has 11 residues. Germline V gives CDR1 SQVTM, CDR2 ANQGSEA. The V gene lost 5 bases and the J gene lost 1 base, with 5 bases spanning the gap. This clone showed up just a few times.

Here the sequenced sample was CD4+ T cells sorted from blood, taken at approximately week 49, from a patient treated with tofacitinib. The chain is built from TRBV29-1 and TRBJ1-1, with D uncertain. This receptor was taken from a human donor with alopecia areata. The CDR3 is CSVYPNTEAFF. CDR3 DNA: TGCAGCGTTTACCCGAACACTGAAGCTTTCTTT.